The 23 T cell receptor beta chains listed next were all sequenced from one sample in a study of vaccination and CD4 T cells after COVID-19. The treatment is: approximately 9-day PBMC culture with coronavirus spike peptide pools or control peptides (ViraFEST assay). Antigen specificity for these receptors is unknown. Scientists ran DNA taken from cultured CD4+ T cells through the Oncomine TCR Beta short-read assay for sequencing. TCRdb called the PCR reads again in MiXCR, with one record for every CDR3 protein. The sample shows about 13,000 distinct CDR3 sequences, approximately 54% of them seen only once. Sequencing was carried out using CD4+ T cells from blood, cultured in vitro. These receptors all stem from a human donor who had recovered from COVID-19.

V usage is TRBV12-3 or TRBV12-4 and J usage is TRBJ1-3; 9 bases align to TRBD1. The CDR3 consists of 15 residues. Trimming took 5 bases from V and 2 from J; bases not matched to a gene: 4. The CDR3 DNA reads TGTGCCAGCAGTCAACAGGGGGCTGCTGGAAACACCATATATTTT. It codes for CASSQQGAAGNTIYF.

This clonotype occurred a few times. The rearrangement uses TRBV7-2 and TRBJ2-3; no definite D call. Germline V CDR1 and CDR2: SGHTA, FQGNSA. Trimming shortened V by 5 bases and J by 7 bases, and 19 bases separated the two germline ends. This CDR3 comprises 15 residues. The CDR3 bases are TGTGCCAGCAGCGCACAACACGGTGCCCGACATACGCAGTATTTT. Its translation: CASSAQHGARHTQYF.

V is TRBV25-1 and J is TRBJ2-5; 7 nucleotides agree with TRBD2. The CDR3 has 14 residues. V shed 3 bases and J 5 bases; nucleotides not matched to a gene: 6. Looked up from germline, CDR1 is MGHDK and CDR2 is SYGVNS. The CDR3 sequence is CASSDPAGWETQYF. Written as DNA, the CDR3 is TGTGCCAGCAGTGACCCAGCGGGATGGGAGACCCAGTACTTC.

The chain couples TRBV11-2 to TRBJ2-2, with D possibly TRBD2 on 5 matching bases. This CDR3 is 14 amino acids long. Germline lookup yields CDR1 SGHAT and CDR2 FQNNGV. Trimming removed 6 bases from V and 1 base from J, with 9 bases in between. The CDR3 loop reads CASSYSGNTGELFF. Here the CDR3 DNA reads TGTGCCAGCAGTTACAGCGGGAACACCGGGGAGCTGTTTTTT.

V usage is TRBV7-8 and J usage is TRBJ2-3, with TRBD2 matching 14 bases. This CDR3 comprises 15 residues. Germline V gene data show CDR1 as SGHVS and CDR2 as FQNEAQ. Germline trimming cut 5 bases from V and 10 bases from J; bases unmatched to any gene: 8. In nucleotides, the CDR3 is TGTGCCAGCAGCAGCTCCGGGACTAGCGGGAGCCCGCAGTATTTT. Protein sequence: CASSSSGTSGSPQYF.

This sequence joins TRBV20-1 and TRBJ2-1; a possible D gene is TRBD2 (6 bases). The germline gives CDR1 DFQATT, CDR2 SNEGSKA (reference sequence). The ends were cut back, 4 bases at V and 15 bases at J, with 19 bases in the middle. The CDR3 is 12 amino acids. The CDR3 nucleotides read TGCAGTGCTACCCGGGACTCCGAAAATCGGTTCTTC. This codes for CSATRDSENRFF.

The rearrangement uses TRBV5-1 and TRBJ1-1; no clear D. Germline-derived CDR1 and CDR2 are SGHRS and YFSETQ. Trimming took 4 bases from V and 3 from J, leaving 10 bases between them. The CDR3 is 13 amino acids. The CDR3 nucleotides read TGCGCCAGCAGCACCCGGGAGGACACTGAAGCTTTCTTT. It codes for CASSTREDTEAFF.

The chain carries TRBV6-2 or TRBV6-3 and TRBJ1-5, with D perhaps TRBD1 (5 bases). Germline V gene sequence: CDR1 MNHEY, CDR2 SVGEGT. Between the trimmed V and J ends, which lost 2 bases and 0 bases, there was a span of 14 bases. This CDR3 spans 17 amino acids. CDR3 coding DNA: TGTGCCAGCAGTTACGCATCCGACAGCTATAGCAATCAGCCCCAGCATTTT. As protein: CASSYASDSYSNQPQHF.

A note on this clonotype: One end of the junction is discordant with germline, which a read error may explain. The chain is built from TRBV6-1 and TRBJ2-7; D is unclear. Germline V gene lookup returns CDR1 MNHNS and CDR2 SASEGT. The length of the CDR3 is 11 residues. CDR3 in amino acids: CASSRLDLFHF. In DNA, the CDR3 is TGTGCCAGCAGTCGCTTGGACCTTTTCCACTTC.

This rearrangement joins TRBV2 to TRBJ2-1, with TRBD2 matching over 16 bases. The trim removed 5 bases at V and 14 bases at J, leaving 12 bases unmatched. From germline, CDR1 is SNHLY and CDR2 FYNNEI. The CDR3 contains 16 residues. The DNA of the CDR3 is TGTGCCAGCAGTTGGGGACTAGCGGGAGGGCCAAATGGGGAGTTCTTC. As protein: CASSWGLAGGPNGEFF.

This chain links TRBV19 with TRBJ1-1; 11 bases match TRBD1. The germline V gene encodes CDR1 LNHDA and CDR2 SQIVND (reference sequence). V lost 0 bases and J lost 5; bases outside the gene matches: 11. The CDR3 is 18 amino acids. CDR3 in DNA: TGTGCCAGTAGTATAGACCGGGGACAGGGGGTGATCGGGACTGAAGCTTTCTTT. Its translation: CASSIDRGQGVIGTEAFF.

The chain joins TRBV6-5 to TRBJ1-4; D remains unclear. V was pared by 0 bases and J by 8 bases, with 16 bases between. From germline, CDR1 is MNHEY and CDR2 SVGAGI. The CDR3 is 16 residues long. Here the CDR3 DNA reads TGTGCCAGCAGTTACTCGAGTGGTACGGGAGGAGAAAAACTGTTTTTT. Encoded protein: CASSYSSGTGGEKLFF.

The V gene is TRBV12-3 or TRBV12-4, the J gene TRBJ1-5; D might be TRBD1 (5 bases). The CDR3 contains 13 residues. V was clipped by 3 bases and J by 10 bases, with 13 bases between them. CDR3 amino acids: CASSFGTAGPQHF. The CDR3 DNA reads TGTGCCAGCAGTTTCGGGACGGCGGGCCCCCAGCATTTT.

In its sample, this clonotype was seen a few times. The J gene is TRBJ1-2, the V gene TRBV24-1; possible D gene TRBD1, 5 bases. Germline V gene sequence: CDR1 KGHDR, CDR2 SFDVKD. The CDR3 runs to 13 residues. V lost 3 bases and J 8 bases, leaving 12 bases between the germline ends. The DNA of the CDR3 is TGTGCCACCAGTGATACAGGTACTAGGGGCTACACCTTC. Translated, it gives CATSDTGTRGYTF.

Details on this clonotype: Just one base apart from a much larger clone, this may be a read error. This chain connects TRBV27 to TRBJ1-2, with D possibly TRBD1 on 5 matching bases. The CDR3 sequence is 12 residues long. Per germline, CDR1 MNHEY and CDR2 SMNVEV (reference sequence). The CDR3 DNA is TGTGCCAGCAGTTTCCGGGGGTATGACTACACCTTC. Its protein product is CASSFRGYDYTF.

This clonotype was counted only a few times. This chain connects TRBV12-5 to TRBJ2-3; D is unclear. The germline V gene has CDR1 LGHNT and CDR2 FRNRAP. The CDR3 spans 16 residues. Deletions cut 8 bases from V and 1 base from J, with 19 bases between. The CDR3 region is CASSDDSHRGTDTQYF. CDR3 bases: TGTGCTAGTTCGGACGACTCCCACCGGGGCACAGATACGCAGTATTTT.

This rearrangement joins TRBV24-1 to TRBJ2-1; D is possibly TRBD1 or TRBD2 (6 bases each). The CDR3 is made up of 14 amino acids. V was clipped by 6 bases and J by 8 bases, with 16 bases between them. CDR1 and CDR2 (germline): KGHDR, SFDVKD. The CDR3 region is CATSNGGAADEQFF. DNA for the CDR3: TGTGCCACCAGTAACGGGGGCGCGGCGGATGAGCAGTTCTTC.

The V call is TRBV2, the J call TRBJ1-1, with D perhaps TRBD1 (5 bases). The CDR3 is made up of 14 amino acids. Germline values: CDR1 SNHLY, CDR2 FYNNEI. V was pared by 6 bases and J by 5 bases, with 16 bases between. This CDR3 reads CASSTGLEGTEAFF. The CDR3 DNA is TGTGCCAGCAGCACGGGCCTGGAGGGGACTGAAGCTTTCTTT.

CDR3: CASSKTGGVNTEAFF. The CDR3, as DNA: TGCGCCAGCAGCAAGACCGGCGGGGTAAACACTGAAGCTTTCTTT. V usage is TRBV4-1 and J usage is TRBJ1-1; D gene ambiguous. This CDR3 contains 15 residues. V lost 5 bases, J lost 2 bases, and 15 bases lay in between. The germline V gene has CDR1 MGHRA and CDR2 YSYEKL.

This chain joins TRBV27 and TRBJ2-5; D is uncertain. Trimming removed 0 bases from V and 1 base from J, with 9 bases in between. The CDR3 loop spans 15 amino acids. CDR1 and CDR2 from the germline V gene are MNHEY and SMNVEV (reference sequence). Here the CDR3 DNA reads TGTGCCAGCAGTTTATCGTGGGCAGCCCAAGAGACCCAGTACTTC. Protein product: CASSLSWAAQETQYF.

This clonotype was counted between two and nine times. V is TRBV30 and J is TRBJ1-1; 8 positions agree with TRBD1. Unmatched junction bases numbered 5, after V lost 4 bases and J lost 4 bases. The CDR3 runs to 13 residues. CDR1 GTSNPN and CDR2 SVGIG come from the germline V gene (reference sequence). The CDR3 coding sequence is TGTGCCTGGATAATGACAGGGGCCACTGAAGCTTTCTTT. Protein: CAWIMTGATEAFF.

In its sample, this clonotype was seen a few times. V usage is TRBV24-1 and J usage is TRBJ1-5; a weak D match, TRBD1 (6 bases). Germline CDR1 reads KGHDR; CDR2 reads SFDVKD. The CDR3 extends over 17 amino acids. The V end lost 2 bases, the J end lost 6 bases, and 19 bases lay between the germline ends. CDR3 protein: CATSDSGVGRVGQPQHF. In DNA, the CDR3 is TGTGCCACCAGTGATTCAGGGGTCGGCCGAGTGGGTCAGCCCCAGCATTTT.

This sequence joins TRBV2 and TRBJ2-5, with a tentative D call TRBD1 (6 bases). The germline V gene has CDR1 SNHLY and CDR2 FYNNEI. The CDR3 covers 15 residues. V was trimmed by 1 base and J by 4 bases, leaving 13 bases between them. The CDR3 coding sequence is TGTGCCAGCAGTGAAGGTCAGGGGTTAGGAGAGACCCAGTACTTC. This gives the protein CASSEGQGLGETQYF.